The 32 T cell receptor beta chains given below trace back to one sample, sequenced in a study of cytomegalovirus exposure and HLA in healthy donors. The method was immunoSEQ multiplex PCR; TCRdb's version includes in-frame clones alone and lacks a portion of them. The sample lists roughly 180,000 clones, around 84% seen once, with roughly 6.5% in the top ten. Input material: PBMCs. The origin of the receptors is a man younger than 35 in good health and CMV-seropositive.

The DNA of the CDR3 is TGCAGCGTTCCGGGACGGGAGAATGAAAAACTGTTTTTT. This encodes CSVPGRENEKLFF. The V gene is TRBV29-1, the J gene TRBJ1-4; maybe TRBD1 (5 bases). The CDR3 is 13 amino acids. CDR1 is SQVTM, CDR2 ANQGSEA, per germline. The germline V and J ends were trimmed by 5 bases and 5 bases, with 12 bases remaining between them.

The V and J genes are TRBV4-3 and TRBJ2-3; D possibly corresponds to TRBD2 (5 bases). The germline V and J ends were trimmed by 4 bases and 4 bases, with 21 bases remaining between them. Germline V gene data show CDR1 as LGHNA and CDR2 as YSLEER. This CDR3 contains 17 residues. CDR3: CASSLTPPGGSADTQYF. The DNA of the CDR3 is TGCGCCAGCAGCCTTACGCCCCCCGGAGGTTCAGCAGATACGCAGTATTTT.

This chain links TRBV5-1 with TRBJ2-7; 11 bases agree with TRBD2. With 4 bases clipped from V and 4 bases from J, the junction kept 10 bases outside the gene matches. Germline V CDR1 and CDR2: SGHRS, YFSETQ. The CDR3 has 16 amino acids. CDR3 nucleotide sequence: TGCGCCAGCAGCGCCGGGACTAGCGGTGGGAAATACGAGCAGTACTTC. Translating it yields CASSAGTSGGKYEQYF.

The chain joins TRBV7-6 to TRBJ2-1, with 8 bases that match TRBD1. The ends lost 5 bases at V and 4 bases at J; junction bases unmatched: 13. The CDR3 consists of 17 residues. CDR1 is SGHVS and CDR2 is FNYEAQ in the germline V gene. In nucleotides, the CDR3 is TGTGCCAGCAGCCCCGAACGGGTACGGGACAGGTACAATGAGCAGTTCTTC. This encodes CASSPERVRDRYNEQFF. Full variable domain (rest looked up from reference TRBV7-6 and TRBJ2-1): GAGVSQSPRYKVTKRGQDVALRCDPISGHVSLYWYRQALGQGPEFLTYFNYEAQQDKSGLPNDRFSAERPEGSISTLTIQRTEQRDSAMYRCASSPERVRDRYNEQFFGPGTRLTVL.

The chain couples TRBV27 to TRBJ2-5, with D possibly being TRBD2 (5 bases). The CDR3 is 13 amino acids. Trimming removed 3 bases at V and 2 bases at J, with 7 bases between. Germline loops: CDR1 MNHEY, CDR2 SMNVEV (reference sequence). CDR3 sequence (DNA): TGTGCCAGCAGTTTCGCGGGTCAAGAGACCCAGTACTTC. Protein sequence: CASSFAGQETQYF.

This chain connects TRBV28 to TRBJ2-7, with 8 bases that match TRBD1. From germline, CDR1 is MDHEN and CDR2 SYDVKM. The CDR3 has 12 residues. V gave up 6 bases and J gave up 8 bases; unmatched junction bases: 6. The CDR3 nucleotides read TGTGCCAGCAGACTGGACAGGGAAAAGCAGTACTTC. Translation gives CASRLDREKQYF.

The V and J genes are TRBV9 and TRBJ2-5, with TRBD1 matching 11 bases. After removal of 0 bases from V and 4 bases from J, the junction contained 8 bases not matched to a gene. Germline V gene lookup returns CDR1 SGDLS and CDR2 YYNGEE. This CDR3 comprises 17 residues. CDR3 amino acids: CASSVAGTGGGGETQYF. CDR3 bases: TGTGCCAGCAGCGTAGCTGGGACAGGGGGAGGGGGAGAGACCCAGTACTTC.

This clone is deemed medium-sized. The CDR3 DNA is TGTGCCACCAGCAGATACGGCGGCGAGACCCAGTACTTC. Translated: CATSRYGGETQYF. The rearrangement links TRBV15 to TRBJ2-5; D gene ambiguous. This CDR3 is 13 amino acids long. CDR1 and CDR2 from the germline V gene are LNHNV and YYDKDF (reference sequence). With 2 bases removed from V and 5 bases from J, the gap between germline ends came to 9 bases. The full variable domain, with the rest looked up from reference TRBV15 and TRBJ2-5, is DAMVIQNPRYQVTQFGKPVTLSCSQTLNHNVMYWYQQKSSQAPKLLFHYYDKDFNNEADTPDNFQSRRPNTSFCFLDIRSPGLGDTAMYLCATSRYGGETQYFGPGTRLLVL.

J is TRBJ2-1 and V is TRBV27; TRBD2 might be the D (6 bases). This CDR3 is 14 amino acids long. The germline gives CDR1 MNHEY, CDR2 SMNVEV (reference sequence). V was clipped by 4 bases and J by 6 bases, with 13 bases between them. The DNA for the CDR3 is TGTGCCAGCAGTTCTCCGGGAGCAGGCAATGAGCAGTTCTTC. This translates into CASSSPGAGNEQFF.

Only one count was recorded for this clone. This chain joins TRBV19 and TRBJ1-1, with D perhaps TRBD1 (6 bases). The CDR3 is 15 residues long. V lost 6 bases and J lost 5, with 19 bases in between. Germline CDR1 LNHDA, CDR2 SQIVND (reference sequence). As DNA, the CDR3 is TGTGCCAGTAGCCCAGAAGGCAGGGGAGGGACTGAAGCTTTCTTT. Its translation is CASSPEGRGGTEAFF. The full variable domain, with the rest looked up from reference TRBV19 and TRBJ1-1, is DGGITQSPKYLFRKEGQNVTLSCEQNLNHDAMYWYRQDPGQGLRLIYYSQIVNDFQKGDIAEGYSVSREKKESFPLTVTSAQKNPTAFYLCASSPEGRGGTEAFFGQGTRLTVV.

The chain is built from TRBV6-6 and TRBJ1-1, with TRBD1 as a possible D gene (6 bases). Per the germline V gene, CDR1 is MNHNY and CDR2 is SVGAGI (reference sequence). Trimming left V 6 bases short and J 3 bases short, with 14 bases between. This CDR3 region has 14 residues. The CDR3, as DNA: TGTGCCAGCAGCAGCCTACAGGGTTACACTGAAGCTTTCTTT. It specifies CASSSLQGYTEAFF.

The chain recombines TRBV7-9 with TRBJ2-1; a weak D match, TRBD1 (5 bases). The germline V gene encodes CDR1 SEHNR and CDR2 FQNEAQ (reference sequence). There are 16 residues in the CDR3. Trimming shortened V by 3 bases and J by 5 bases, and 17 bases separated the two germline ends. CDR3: CASSLTKQDTNNEQFF. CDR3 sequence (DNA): TGTGCCAGCAGCTTGACCAAACAGGATACCAACAATGAGCAGTTCTTC.

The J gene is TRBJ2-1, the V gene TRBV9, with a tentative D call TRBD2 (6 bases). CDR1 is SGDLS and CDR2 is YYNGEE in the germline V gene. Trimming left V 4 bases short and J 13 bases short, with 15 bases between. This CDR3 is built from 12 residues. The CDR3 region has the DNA TGTGCCAGCAGCCTTGACGGGGGAGGACAGTTCTTC. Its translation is CASSLDGGGQFF.

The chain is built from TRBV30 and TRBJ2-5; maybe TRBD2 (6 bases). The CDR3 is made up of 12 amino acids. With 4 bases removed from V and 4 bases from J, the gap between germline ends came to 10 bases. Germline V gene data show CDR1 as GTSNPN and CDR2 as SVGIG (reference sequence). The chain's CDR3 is CAWKQEGETQYF. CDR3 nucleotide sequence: TGTGCCTGGAAACAGGAGGGAGAGACCCAGTACTTC. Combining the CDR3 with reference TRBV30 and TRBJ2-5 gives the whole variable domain SQTIHQWPATLVQPVGSPLSLECTVEGTSNPNLYWYRQAAGRGLQLLFYSVGIGQISSEVPQNLSASRPQDRQFILSSKKLLLSDSGFYLCAWKQEGETQYFGPGTRLLVL.

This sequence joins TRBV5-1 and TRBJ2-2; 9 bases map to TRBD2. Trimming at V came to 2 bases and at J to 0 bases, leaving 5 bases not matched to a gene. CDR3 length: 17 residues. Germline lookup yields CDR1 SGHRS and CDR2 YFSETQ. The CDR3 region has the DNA TGCGCCAGCAGCTTTAGCGGGAGCTGGGCGAACACCGGGGAGCTGTTTTTT. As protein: CASSFSGSWANTGELFF.

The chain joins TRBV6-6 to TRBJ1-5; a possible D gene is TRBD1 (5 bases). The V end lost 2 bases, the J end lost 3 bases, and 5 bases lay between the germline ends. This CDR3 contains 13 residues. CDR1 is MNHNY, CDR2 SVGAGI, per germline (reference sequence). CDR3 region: CASSYGANQPQHF. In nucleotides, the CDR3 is TGTGCCAGCAGTTACGGGGCCAATCAGCCCCAGCATTTT.

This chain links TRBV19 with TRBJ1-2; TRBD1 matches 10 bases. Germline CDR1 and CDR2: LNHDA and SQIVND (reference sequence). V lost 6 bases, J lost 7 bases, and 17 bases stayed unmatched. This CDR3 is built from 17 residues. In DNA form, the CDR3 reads TGTGCCAGTAGGATGGGAGATGTGACAGGGGGCTCCTTTGGCTACACCTTC. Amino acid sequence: CASRMGDVTGGSFGYTF.

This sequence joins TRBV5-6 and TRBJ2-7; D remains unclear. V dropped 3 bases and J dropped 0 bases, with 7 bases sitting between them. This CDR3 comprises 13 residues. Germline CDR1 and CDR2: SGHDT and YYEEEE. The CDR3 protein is CASSSFLSYEQYF. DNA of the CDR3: TGTGCCAGCAGCTCGTTCCTCTCCTACGAGCAGTACTTC.

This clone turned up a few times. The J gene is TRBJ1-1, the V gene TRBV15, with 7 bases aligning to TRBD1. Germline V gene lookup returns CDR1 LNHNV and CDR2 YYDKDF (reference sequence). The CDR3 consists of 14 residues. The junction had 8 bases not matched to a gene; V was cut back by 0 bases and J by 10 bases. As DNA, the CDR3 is TGTGCCACCAGCAGAGATGGAGGGGGCTGGGGAGCTTTCTTT. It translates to CATSRDGGGWGAFF.

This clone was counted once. The DNA of the CDR3 is TGTGCCAGCAAAACTCTCCGCAACGATGAAAAACTGTTTTTT. The encoded protein is CASKTLRNDEKLFF. This chain links TRBV6-5 with TRBJ1-4; D unclear. The length of the CDR3 is 14 residues. Germline values: CDR1 MNHEY, CDR2 SVGAGI. V was trimmed by 7 bases and J by 6 bases, leaving 15 bases between them.

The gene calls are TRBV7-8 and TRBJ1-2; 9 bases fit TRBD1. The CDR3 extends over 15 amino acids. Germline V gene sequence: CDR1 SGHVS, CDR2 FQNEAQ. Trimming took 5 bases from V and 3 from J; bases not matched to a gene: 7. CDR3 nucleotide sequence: TGTGCCAGCAGCCCCCGGGACAGGGAGGACTATGGCTACACCTTC. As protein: CASSPRDREDYGYTF. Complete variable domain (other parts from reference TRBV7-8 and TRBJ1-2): GAGVSQSPRYKVAKRGQDVALRCDPISGHVSLFWYQQALGQGPEFLTYFQNEAQLDKSGLPSDRFFAERPEGSVSTLKIQRTQQEDSAVYLCASSPRDREDYGYTFGSGTRLTVV.

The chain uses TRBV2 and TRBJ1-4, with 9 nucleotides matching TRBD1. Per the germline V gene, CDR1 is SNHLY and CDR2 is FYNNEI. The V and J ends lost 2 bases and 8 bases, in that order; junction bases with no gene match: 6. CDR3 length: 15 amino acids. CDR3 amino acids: CASSETGTGNEKLFF. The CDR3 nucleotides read TGTGCCAGCAGTGAAACGGGGACAGGGAACGAAAAACTGTTTTTT.

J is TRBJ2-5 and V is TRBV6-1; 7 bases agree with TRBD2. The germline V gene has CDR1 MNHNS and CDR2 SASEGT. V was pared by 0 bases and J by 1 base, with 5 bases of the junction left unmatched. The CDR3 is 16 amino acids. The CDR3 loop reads CASSEAAGWGQETQYF. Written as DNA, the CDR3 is TGTGCCAGCAGTGAAGCAGCGGGATGGGGCCAAGAGACCCAGTACTTC.

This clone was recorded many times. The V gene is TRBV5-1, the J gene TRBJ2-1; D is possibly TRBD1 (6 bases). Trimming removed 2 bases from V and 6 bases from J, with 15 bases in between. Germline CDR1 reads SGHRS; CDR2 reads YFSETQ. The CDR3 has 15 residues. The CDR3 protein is CASSFSNRDGNEQFF. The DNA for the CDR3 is TGCGCCAGCAGCTTCTCCAACAGGGATGGCAATGAGCAGTTCTTC.

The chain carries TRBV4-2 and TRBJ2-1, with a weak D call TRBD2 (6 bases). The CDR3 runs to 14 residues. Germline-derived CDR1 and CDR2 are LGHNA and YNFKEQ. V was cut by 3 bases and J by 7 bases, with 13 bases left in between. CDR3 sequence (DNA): TGTGCCAGCAGCCATGACCGGGGGTCTAATGAGCAGTTCTTC. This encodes CASSHDRGSNEQFF.

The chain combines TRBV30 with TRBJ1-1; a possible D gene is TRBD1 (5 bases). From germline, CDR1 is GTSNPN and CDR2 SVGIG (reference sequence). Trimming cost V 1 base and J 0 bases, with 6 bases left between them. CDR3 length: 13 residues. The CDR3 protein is CAWSETVNTEAFF. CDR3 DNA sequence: TGTGCCTGGAGTGAGACAGTGAACACTGAAGCTTTCTTT.

This CDR3 reads CASSFITDSYGEQYF. In DNA, the CDR3 is TGTGCCAGCAGTTTTATCACGGACAGTTATGGCGAGCAGTACTTC. V usage is TRBV28 and J usage is TRBJ2-7; tentative D call: TRBD1 (6 bases). Trimming stripped 3 bases from V and 6 bases from J, with 18 bases between. The length of the CDR3 is 15 residues. Germline-derived CDR1 and CDR2 are MDHEN and SYDVKM. Full variable domain (rest looked up from reference TRBV28 and TRBJ2-7): DVKVTQSSRYLVKRTGEKVFLECVQDMDHENMFWYRQDPGLGLRLIYFSYDVKMKEKGDIPEGYSVSREKKERFSLILESASTNQTSMYLCASSFITDSYGEQYFGPGTRLTVT.

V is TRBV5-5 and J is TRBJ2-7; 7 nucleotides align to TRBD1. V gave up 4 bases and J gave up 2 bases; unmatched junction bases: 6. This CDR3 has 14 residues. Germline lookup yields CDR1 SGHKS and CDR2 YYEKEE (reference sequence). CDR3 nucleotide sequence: TGTGCCAGCAGCCAGGGGGACGAAACCTACGAGCAGTACTTC. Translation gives CASSQGDETYEQYF. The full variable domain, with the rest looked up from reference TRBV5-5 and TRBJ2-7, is DAGVTQSPTHLIKTRGQQVTLRCSPISGHKSVSWYQQVLGQGPQFIFQYYEKEERGRGNFPDRFSARQFPNYSSELNVNALLLGDSALYLCASSQGDETYEQYFGPGTRLTVT.

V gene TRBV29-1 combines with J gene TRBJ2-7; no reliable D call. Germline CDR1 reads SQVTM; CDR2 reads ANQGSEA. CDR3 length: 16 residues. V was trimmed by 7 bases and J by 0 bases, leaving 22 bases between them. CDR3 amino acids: CSAILMSQQSSYEQYF. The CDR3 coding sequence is TGCAGCGCAATCCTCATGTCACAGCAGAGCTCCTACGAGCAGTACTTC.

CDR3 DNA sequence: TGTGCCAGCAGCCCCACTTCGACAGGCGGCTACACCTTC. The encoded protein is CASSPTSTGGYTF. The V call is TRBV5-5, the J call TRBJ1-2; tentative D call: TRBD1 (6 bases). The germline V and J ends were trimmed by 4 bases and 8 bases, with 15 bases remaining between them. Germline CDR1 SGHKS, CDR2 YYEKEE (reference sequence). The CDR3 contains 13 residues.

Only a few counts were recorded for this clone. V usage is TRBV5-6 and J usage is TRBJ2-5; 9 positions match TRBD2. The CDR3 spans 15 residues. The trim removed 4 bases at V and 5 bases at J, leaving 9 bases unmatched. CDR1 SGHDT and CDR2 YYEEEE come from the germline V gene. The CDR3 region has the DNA TGTGCCAGCAGCCTGACTAGCGGTCTAGGGGAGACCCAGTACTTC. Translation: CASSLTSGLGETQYF.

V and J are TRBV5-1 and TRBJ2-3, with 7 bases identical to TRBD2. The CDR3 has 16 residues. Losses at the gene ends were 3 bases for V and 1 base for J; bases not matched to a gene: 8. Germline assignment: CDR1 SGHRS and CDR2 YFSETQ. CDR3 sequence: CASSSQGREGTDTQYF. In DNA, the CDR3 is TGCGCCAGCAGCTCCCAAGGCCGGGAGGGCACAGATACGCAGTATTTT.